This TCR beta chain was recorded in a study of T cell responses to AZD1222 COVID-19 vaccine. This clone occurred once. The protocol was immunoSEQ multiplex PCR, while the TCRdb copy is restricted to in-frame clones and leaves out a portion. The sample consists of approximately 150,000 clones, about nine tenths of them appearing once. V gave up 3 bases and J gave up 4 bases; unmatched junction bases: 3. The CDR3 extends over 14 amino acids. Germline V gene data show CDR1 as MNHNS and CDR2 as SASEGT. The sequencing used peripheral blood, collected 28 days after the second AZD1222 dose. The chain combines TRBV6-1 with TRBJ2-7; TRBD1 matches at 10 bases. This sequence originates from an adult who received the AZD1222 COVID-19 vaccine. CDR3 in DNA: TGTGCCAGCAGTGATGGACAGGGGGGGTACGAGCAGTACTTC. Amino acid sequence: CASSDGQGGYEQYF.